The T cell receptor beta chain described here comes from a study of blood T cells in healthy people across ages. As for the study in general: Through template switching, about one barcoded beta molecule was captured per two T cells, as measured in model experiments. General study points: Samples with more naive T cells showed higher observed beta diversity. With age, beta diversity per million T cells declined roughly linearly, significantly by roughly 40.

CDR3 length equals 13 residues. The germline V and J ends were trimmed by 1 base and 6 bases, with 7 bases remaining between them. From germline, CDR1 is LGHNT and CDR2 FRNRAP. This clonotype was found a few times. Its cognate antigen is unknown. Together with a sample-barcoded 5' primer, a J-beta primer mix was included in a second PCR lasting 7 to 11 cycles. Each CDR3 protein gets one entry after TCRdb re-called the 5' RACE reads with MiXCR. The sample records 1.5 million to 2 million distinct CDR3 sequences, 28% being singletons. The sequencing sample was made of blood. The chain carries TRBV12-5 and TRBJ1-5; D is ambiguous. This receptor was obtained from a woman in her 30s in good health. CDR3: CASGLGASQPQHF. For the CDR3, the DNA is TGTGCTAGTGGTTTGGGAGCCTCTCAGCCCCAGCATTTT.